The rows below give T cell receptor beta chains drawn from one sample of a study of somatic mutations in cytotoxic T cells in rheumatoid arthritis. Produced via immunoSEQ multiplex PCR; TCRdb's table is partial and in-frame only. The repertoire holds around 11,000 clones, with approximately 79% as singletons. Material for sequencing was CD8+ T cells sorted from blood. The receptors were sampled from an adult with rheumatoid arthritis. Each CDR3 is given with its conserved first and last residue. Each record gives: D gene, V gene, J gene, clone size, CDR3 DNA, CDR3 protein. A D gene is named only where the DNA matches it firmly. Clone sizes are given selectively: once, few, many, or a class where the clone is expanded.

-	TRBV27	TRBJ1-1	medium-sized	TGTGCCAGCAGTTCGACAGTGATGAACACTGAAGCTTTCTTT	CASSSTVMNTEAFF
-	TRBV27	TRBJ1-6	few	TGTGCCAGCAGTTTGGGGACCCATGAGAATTCACCCCTCCACTTT	CASSLGTHENSPLHF
TRBD2	TRBV20-1	TRBJ2-3	-	TGCAGTGCTAATACGCTAGCGGGGATGTATTTT	CSANTLAGMYF
-	TRBV4-1	TRBJ2-5	-	TGCGCCAGCAGCCCCCCGAGGTGGCGGCGAGGCGGGGAGACCCAGTACTTC	CASSPPRWRRGGETQYF
-	TRBV4-3	TRBJ2-1	few	TGCGCCAGCAGCCAAGATAGGGGGGTCGGCGATGAGCAGTTCTTC	CASSQDRGVGDEQFF
-	TRBV9	TRBJ2-5	once	TGTGCCAGCAGCGTAGAAGCGGGTAATATGGCAGAGACCCAGTACTTC	CASSVEAGNMAETQYF
-	TRBV27	TRBJ2-7	-	TGTGCCAGCAGTTTGAGAGGTAATTACGAGCAGTACTTC	CASSLRGNYEQYF
-	TRBV4-3	TRBJ1-4	-	TGCGCCAGCAGCCAAGATGGGGGACGGATTAATGAAAAACTGTTTTTT	CASSQDGGRINEKLFF
TRBD1	TRBV4-3	TRBJ1-6	-	TGCGCCAGCGGGGGACAGGGGTATTCACCCCTCCACTTT	CASGGQGYSPLHF
-	TRBV5-6	TRBJ2-7	-	TGTGCCAGCAGCGGGCGCGACTCCTACGAGCAGTACTTC	CASSGRDSYEQYF
-	TRBV25-1	TRBJ2-5	-	TGTGCCAGCAACTCGAGAAAAAGGGGGGGATTAGGAGAGACCCAGTACTTC	CASNSRKRGGLGETQYF
-	TRBV11-3	TRBJ2-7	-	TGTGCCAGCTCCGGGGACTTTCAAAACTACGAGCAGTACTTC	CASSGDFQNYEQYF
TRBD1	TRBV7-1	TRBJ1-6	-	TGTGCCAGCAGCTTATTGGGTACAGGGGCTAATTCACCCCTCCACTTT	CASSLLGTGANSPLHF
-	TRBV27	TRBJ1-3	-	TGTGCCAGCAGGGAGGGGTTATCTGGAAACACCATATATTTT	CASREGLSGNTIYF
-	TRBV9	TRBJ2-7	few	TGTGCCAGCAGCGTAGGACAGTCGGACGGGTACGAGCAGTACTTC	CASSVGQSDGYEQYF
-	TRBV4-1	TRBJ1-3	-	TGCGCCAGCAGCCATTGGGGAACGAGACAGGGAAACACCATATATTTT	CASSHWGTRQGNTIYF
-	TRBV9	TRBJ1-2	-	TGTGCCAGCAGCGGGACGACGTATGGCTACACCTTC	CASSGTTYGYTF
TRBD1	TRBV15	TRBJ1-1	-	TGTGCCACCAGCAGAGTGACAGGGTCAAGTGAAGCTTTCTTT	CATSRVTGSSEAFF
-	TRBV15	TRBJ2-2	-	TGTGCCACCAGCAGACTCACCGGGGAGCTGTTTTTT	CATSRLTGELFF